Each of the 24 T cell receptor beta chains below was sequenced from the same sample in a study of blood T cell repertoires in COVID-19. Generated by immunoSEQ multiplex PCR, the TCRdb table keeps only in-frame clones and is missing some. The table records more than 110,000 clones, around 86% of them present only once. Sequencing was done on a sample of peripheral blood. All receptors derive from a human donor in a cohort sampled during active COVID-19.

The chain recombines TRBV24-1 with TRBJ2-3; 8 bases match TRBD1. Trimming removed 4 bases from V and 3 bases from J; junction bases left unmatched: 2. Germline lookup yields CDR1 KGHDR and CDR2 SFDVKD. CDR3 size: 14 residues. The CDR3, as DNA: TGTGCCACCAGTGACCGGACAGGGACAGATACGCAGTATTTT. As protein: CATSDRTGTDTQYF.

The rearrangement links TRBV6-5 to TRBJ2-7, with TRBD2 identical over 10 bases. Trimming removed 7 bases from V and 7 bases from J; junction bases left unmatched: 10. From germline, CDR1 is MNHEY and CDR2 SVGAGI. The CDR3 is 14 amino acids. CDR3 in DNA: TGTGCCAGCATCCTAGCGGGAGTTCTAGAAGAGCAGTACTTC. As protein: CASILAGVLEEQYF.

The chain joins TRBV6-5 to TRBJ2-7; D is perhaps TRBD1 (5 bases). In germline, CDR1 is MNHEY, CDR2 SVGAGI. The CDR3 consists of 15 residues. Between the trimmed V and J ends, which lost 4 bases and 0 bases, there was a span of 13 bases. The CDR3 nucleotides read TGTGCCAGCAGTTTAAAGGGGTTAAGCTCCTACGAGCAGTACTTC. Residues: CASSLKGLSSYEQYF.

This chain links TRBV5-6 with TRBJ2-5, with 10 positions matching TRBD2. V lost 2 bases to trimming and J lost 5 bases; unmatched junction nucleotides: 9. Per the germline V gene, CDR1 is SGHDT and CDR2 is YYEEEE. The CDR3 has 16 residues. This chain's CDR3 is CASSFSAGGPRETQYF. The DNA of the CDR3 is TGTGCCAGCAGCTTCTCAGCGGGGGGGCCTAGGGAGACCCAGTACTTC.

This rearrangement joins TRBV7-9 to TRBJ1-6, with TRBD1 matching 7 bases. Germline values: CDR1 SEHNR, CDR2 FQNEAQ (reference sequence). V lost 5 bases, J lost 7 bases, and 5 bases stayed unmatched. The CDR3 is made up of 14 amino acids. CDR3 region: CASSGDSKNSPLHF. The CDR3 DNA reads as TGTGCCAGCAGCGGGGACAGTAAAAATTCACCCCTCCACTTT.

The chain is built from TRBV9 and TRBJ2-1; 10 bases agree with TRBD2. The V gene end was trimmed by 0 bases and the J gene end by 7 bases; junction bases not matched to a gene: 7. Germline CDR1 SGDLS, CDR2 YYNGEE. CDR3 length: 16 amino acids. CDR3 bases: TGTGCCAGCAGCGTAGTAAGCGGGGGGGCCGGAAATGAGCAGTTCTTC. This gives the protein CASSVVSGGAGNEQFF.

This rearrangement joins TRBV7-3 to TRBJ1-3; perhaps TRBD1 as D (6 bases). V lost 8 bases, J lost 2 bases, and 10 bases lay in between. The CDR3 spans 13 residues. Per germline, CDR1 SGHTA and CDR2 FQGTGA. As DNA, the CDR3 is TGTGCCAGCTCAACAGGGACTGGAAACACCATATATTTT. It translates to CASSTGTGNTIYF.

CDR3 DNA: TGTGCCAGCACCCGGACTAGCGGGGGGTACTACAATGAGCAGTTCTTC. Translated: CASTRTSGGYYNEQFF. This chain connects TRBV9 to TRBJ2-1; 14 bases are a match to TRBD2. The CDR3 contains 16 residues. The J segment lost 3 bases and the V segment lost 6 bases, leaving 5 bases of the junction unmatched. The V gene's germline CDR1 is SGDLS and CDR2 YYNGEE.

The rearrangement joins TRBV28 to TRBJ1-2, with D perhaps TRBD1 (6 bases). Trimming left V 7 bases short and J 8 bases short, with 17 bases between. This CDR3 spans 13 amino acids. From germline, CDR1 is MDHEN and CDR2 SYDVKM. The CDR3 loop is CASTPGTGPGYTF. CDR3 sequence (DNA): TGTGCCAGCACCCCTGGAACAGGGCCAGGCTACACCTTC.

This chain links TRBV25-1 with TRBJ1-2, with TRBD1 matching over 7 bases. V was clipped by 6 bases and J by 10 bases; unmatched bases: 11. CDR3 length equals 13 residues. Per the germline V gene, CDR1 is MGHDK and CDR2 is SYGVNS. The CDR3 sequence: CASSDGPGGIYTF. As DNA, the CDR3 is TGTGCCAGCAGCGATGGGCCAGGGGGGATCTACACCTTC.

This clone was recorded at least ten times. The chain joins TRBV28 to TRBJ1-5, with unresolved D. Between the trimmed V and J ends, which lost 6 bases and 0 bases, there was a span of 15 bases. Per germline, CDR1 MDHEN and CDR2 SYDVKM. This CDR3 is 16 amino acids long. The chain's CDR3 is CASSPGGRDSNQPQHF. The DNA of the CDR3 is TGTGCCAGCAGCCCCGGTGGGCGGGATAGCAATCAGCCCCAGCATTTT.

This chain connects TRBV12-3 or TRBV12-4 to TRBJ2-3, with 7 bases lining up with TRBD1. CDR3 size: 13 residues. Germline trimming cut 10 bases from V and 2 bases from J; bases unmatched to any gene: 6. The DNA for the CDR3 is TGTGCCACCCGGGACAGATACACAGATACGCAGTATTTT. It yields the protein CATRDRYTDTQYF.

The gene calls are TRBV4-1 and TRBJ1-5; tentative D call: TRBD1 (5 bases). V lost 2 bases and J 0 bases, leaving 11 bases between the germline ends. The CDR3 consists of 16 residues. From germline, CDR1 is MGHRA and CDR2 YSYEKL. In nucleotides, the CDR3 is TGCGCCAGCAGCCAAATGGGGGGGGTTAGCAATCAGCCCCAGCATTTT. Protein: CASSQMGGVSNQPQHF.

This chain connects TRBV12-3 or TRBV12-4 to TRBJ1-6; 7 nucleotides line up with TRBD1. The CDR3 totals 13 residues. J gave up 7 bases and V 6 bases, and 3 bases lay outside the gene matches. The CDR3 sequence: CASRTGQNSPLHF. DNA of the CDR3: TGTGCCAGCAGGACAGGGCAGAATTCACCCCTCCACTTT.

This clone was seen just once. The rearrangement uses TRBV18 and TRBJ2-2; tentatively, D is TRBD2 (5 bases). V lost 6 bases and J lost 1, with 12 bases in between. CDR1 KGHSH and CDR2 LQKENI come from the germline V gene. The CDR3 loop spans 15 amino acids. CDR3 in amino acids: CASSPAEMNTGELFF. The CDR3 DNA sequence: TGTGCCAGCTCCCCAGCGGAGATGAACACCGGGGAGCTGTTTTTT.

V and J are TRBV13 and TRBJ2-7, with 11 bases that match TRBD2. Germline CDR1 reads PRHDT; CDR2 reads FYEKMQ (reference sequence). The CDR3 sequence is 15 residues long. The V and J ends lost 6 bases and 7 bases, in that order; junction bases with no gene match: 11. CDR3: CASSYLAGGRGEQYF. CDR3 DNA: TGTGCCAGCAGTTATCTAGCGGGAGGCCGGGGGGAGCAGTACTTC.

This clone has ten or more counts. This sequence joins TRBV6-5 and TRBJ1-2, with 7 bases fitting TRBD1. CDR1 and CDR2 from the germline V gene are MNHEY and SVGAGI. The V segment lost 6 bases and the J segment 8 bases; nucleotides outside the gene matches: 9. The CDR3 consists of 13 residues. CDR3 sequence (DNA): TGTGCCAGCAGCCAGCCGACAGGGCGCGGCTACACCTTC. Translating gives CASSQPTGRGYTF.

This sequence joins TRBV2 and TRBJ1-5; tentative D call: TRBD1 (6 bases). The V and J ends lost 8 bases and 2 bases respectively, with 22 bases between them. Germline lookup yields CDR1 SNHLY and CDR2 FYNNEI. This CDR3 has 17 residues. CDR3 amino acids: CASGTDSGGWGNQPQHF. In DNA, the CDR3 is TGTGCCAGCGGGACGGACAGCGGCGGATGGGGCAATCAGCCCCAGCATTTT.

The count of this clone is one. The chain has TRBV27 and TRBJ1-3; 9 bases line up with TRBD1. Germline loops: CDR1 MNHEY, CDR2 SMNVEV (reference sequence). The V and J ends lost 5 bases and 4 bases, in that order; junction bases with no gene match: 6. The CDR3 is 15 residues long. CDR3 region: CASSPRTGAGNTIYF. The CDR3 nucleotides are TGTGCCAGCAGTCCCCGGACAGGGGCGGGAAACACCATATATTTT.

The CDR3 DNA sequence: TGTGCCAGCAGCTTAGCTAAGAGACCCGGGACAGGGACCTATAGCAATCAGCCCCAGCATTTT. Translating it yields CASSLAKRPGTGTYSNQPQHF. V usage is TRBV7-2 and J usage is TRBJ1-5, with 9 bases lining up with TRBD1. CDR1 and CDR2 (germline): SGHTA, FQGNSA. This CDR3 comprises 21 residues. The trim removed 0 bases at V and 0 bases at J, leaving 15 bases unmatched.

V usage is TRBV5-5 and J usage is TRBJ2-1; D not certain. The V gene's germline CDR1 is SGHKS and CDR2 YYEKEE (reference sequence). V shed 4 bases and J shed 0 bases, with 14 bases lying between them. The CDR3 covers 16 residues. CDR3: CASSLRWSSSYNEQFF. CDR3 bases: TGTGCCAGCAGCCTGAGGTGGAGCAGCTCCTACAATGAGCAGTTCTTC.

V and J are TRBV6-5 and TRBJ2-5; the match to TRBD1 covers 7 bases. V dropped 6 bases and J dropped 5; count of bases not matched to a gene: 6. Germline V gives CDR1 MNHEY, CDR2 SVGAGI. CDR3 length: 13 residues. The DNA for the CDR3 is TGTGCCAGCAGGAGGGACAGAGGGGAGACCCAGTACTTC. It codes for CASRRDRGETQYF.

This clone was seen only once. The rearrangement uses TRBV2 and TRBJ2-5, with D possibly matching TRBD2 (6 bases). V was trimmed by 5 bases and J by 5 bases, leaving 21 bases between them. CDR1 and CDR2 (germline): SNHLY, FYNNEI. The CDR3 runs 16 residues. The CDR3 sequence: CASSPRRAGTGETQYF. CDR3 sequence (DNA): TGTGCCAGCAGTCCAAGGAGGGCAGGGACCGGGGAGACCCAGTACTTC.

This chain connects TRBV7-6 to TRBJ2-1; TRBD1 aligns across 11 bases. CDR3 length: 15 amino acids. Trimming removed 4 bases from V and 6 bases from J; junction bases left unmatched: 5. The germline CDR1 and CDR2 sequences are SGHVS and FNYEAQ. CDR3 nucleotides: TGTGCCAGCAGCTCCGGACAGGGGGCGCCCAATGAGCAGTTCTTC. This translates into CASSSGQGAPNEQFF.